Below, one T cell receptor beta chain is given with its context. The antigen this receptor binds is unknown. No much larger clone exists at a distance of one base, and base qualities are not known. The trial excluded patients who had a history of autoimmune disease or were on systemic immunosuppression. In every dose cohort, peripheral blood was drawn for TCR sequencing at baseline, cycle 4 day 1, and cycle 7 day 1. The samples were taken from a phase I, first-in-human, multicenter, open-label dose-escalation trial of ivuxolimab. Adults with locally advanced or metastatic melanoma, renal cell carcinoma, hepatocellular carcinoma or head and neck squamous cell carcinoma were enrolled in the trial. CD4+ and CD8+ T cells were sorted separately from peripheral blood before TCR sequencing. Genomic DNA was isolated from the sorted cells so that the TCRbeta CDR3 region could be sequenced. The immunoSEQ Assay was used to sequence the TCRbeta CDR3 regions. What TCRdb holds here is the immuneACCESS table cut down to in-frame rearrangements. Part of the clones is not present; checked against another copy, under half of the missing clones reflect an unresolved V gene, and the others are unexplained. Across this sample there are about 80,000 clones, with 65% to 90% seen only once. Clones ranked in the top ten supply around 2% of the sample.

This sample is part of a study of OX40 agonist ivuxolimab in advanced cancers. Study-wide context: Ivuxolimab was a fully human IgG2 agonistic monoclonal antibody targeting the costimulatory receptor OX40 (CD134). Intravenous ivuxolimab was administered to patients every 2 weeks at six dose levels: 0.01, 0.1, 0.3, 1.5, 3 and 10 mg/kg. Of the approximately 54 dose-escalation patients, hepatocellular carcinoma was present in about 20, melanoma in roughly 15, renal cell carcinoma in 9 and head and neck cancer in 9. In the dose-escalation cohort, more than 80% of patients were male, and the mean age was 60 years with a range of roughly 23 to 90. Patients were allowed to have had prior anti-PD-1, anti-PD-L1 or anti-CTLA-4 therapy, and roughly 40% of the dose-escalation patients had been treated with checkpoint inhibitors. Partial responses occurred in three dose-escalation patients, of whom one had hepatocellular carcinoma and two had cutaneous melanoma. Peripheral TCRbeta sequencing was intended to test whether TCR sequence diversity was altered and clonal T-cell expansion was caused by ivuxolimab. The paper covers the monotherapy dose-escalation part of the phase I ivuxolimab trial, which included N ≈ 50 patients. Broad study findings and their caveats: After ivuxolimab, expanded clones were on average more numerous among CD8+ T cells than among CD4+ T cells. In partial responders in the 0.1-3.0 mg/kg groups, normalized peripheral clonal expansion was found to be among the lowest, especially among CD8+ T cells. Low levels of normalized T-cell clonal expansion were also seen in some patients who did not respond. The antigen specificity of the clonally expanded peripheral T cells was not determined. At doses of 0.1 to 3.0 mg/kg, clonal expansion of both CD4+ and CD8+ T cells in blood was seen between baseline and week 6.

There are 15 amino acids in the CDR3, from cysteine to phenylalanine inclusive. The kept DNA is CDR3 alone, 45 bases in frame from the first base. The trim is 0 bases for V and 5 bases for J, with a gap of 11 bases between the germline ends. From a lookup of the germline V gene (reference sequence), CDR1 and CDR2 are WNHNN and SYGVQD. The sequence came from an adult with an advanced solid tumor such as melanoma, head and neck, liver or kidney cancer. The chain is assembled from TRBV10-1 and TRBJ2-1, with the D gene possibly TRBD1 or TRBD2, each one fitting 5 bases. The sequencing here drew on CD4+ or CD8+ T cells sorted from blood, taken in a trial of the OX40 agonist ivuxolimab. Here is the DNA: TGCGCCAGCAGTGAGTCAGGTGGGGACCACAATGAGCAGTTCTTC. Its coded protein is CASSESGGDHNEQFF.